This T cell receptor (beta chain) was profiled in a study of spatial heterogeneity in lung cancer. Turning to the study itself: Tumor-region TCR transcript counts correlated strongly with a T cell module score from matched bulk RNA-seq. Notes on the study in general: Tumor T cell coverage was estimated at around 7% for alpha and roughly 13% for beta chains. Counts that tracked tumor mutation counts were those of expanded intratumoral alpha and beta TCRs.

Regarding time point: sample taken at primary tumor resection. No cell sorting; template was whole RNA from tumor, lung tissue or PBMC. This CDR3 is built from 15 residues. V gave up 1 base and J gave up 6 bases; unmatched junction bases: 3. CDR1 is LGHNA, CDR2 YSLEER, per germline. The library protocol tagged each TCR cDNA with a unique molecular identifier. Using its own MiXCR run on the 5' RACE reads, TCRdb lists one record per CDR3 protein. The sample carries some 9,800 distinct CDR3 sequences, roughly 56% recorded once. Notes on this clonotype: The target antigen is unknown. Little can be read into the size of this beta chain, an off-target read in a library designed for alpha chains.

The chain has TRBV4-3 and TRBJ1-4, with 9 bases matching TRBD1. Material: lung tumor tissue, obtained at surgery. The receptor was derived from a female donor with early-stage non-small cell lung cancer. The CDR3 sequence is CASSQGDRAYEKLFF. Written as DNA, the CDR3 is TGCGCCAGCAGCCAAGGGGACAGGGCTTATGAAAAACTGTTTTTT.